The present T cell receptor (beta chain) was sequenced within a study of T cell responses to AZD1222 COVID-19 vaccine. Germline V gene data show CDR1 as MNHEY and CDR2 as SVGAGI. Trimming shortened V by 7 bases and J by 0 bases, and 10 bases separated the two germline ends. The CDR3 length is 14 residues. Method: immunoSEQ multiplex PCR; TCRdb's copy keeps in-frame clones and lacks some. The sample consists of around 94,000 clones, around 87% of them appearing once. This chain uses TRBV6-5 with TRBJ1-5; D remains ambiguous. The TCR was taken from an adult in good health. The sequencing here drew on peripheral blood, taken on day 0 of AZD1222 vaccination. CDR3 amino acids: CASMPRYSNQPQHF. For the CDR3, the DNA is TGTGCCAGCATGCCGAGGTATAGCAATCAGCCCCAGCATTTT.